Described below is a single T cell receptor (beta chain) sequence and its context. Its cognate antigen is unknown. This specimen comes from a study of graft-versus-host responses after intestinal transplantation. V was cut by 6 bases and J by 0 bases, with 9 bases left in between. Germline V gene data show CDR1 as SNHLY and CDR2 as FYNNEI. This CDR3 has 15 amino acids. Profiling relied on immunoSEQ multiplex PCR, and the TCRdb table lists in-frame clones only, not all of them. The table includes over 40,000 clones, 85% to 95% detected once. This clonotype originated in a human donor who was the organ donor for an intestinal transplant. The sample in question was unstimulated CD8+ T cells sorted from spleen or lymph node cells, obtained before transplant. V is TRBV2 and J is TRBJ1-6; D gene uncertain. CDR3 region: CASSAQSSYNSPLHF. As DNA, the CDR3 is TGTGCCAGCAGCGCACAGAGCTCCTATAATTCACCCCTCCACTTT.